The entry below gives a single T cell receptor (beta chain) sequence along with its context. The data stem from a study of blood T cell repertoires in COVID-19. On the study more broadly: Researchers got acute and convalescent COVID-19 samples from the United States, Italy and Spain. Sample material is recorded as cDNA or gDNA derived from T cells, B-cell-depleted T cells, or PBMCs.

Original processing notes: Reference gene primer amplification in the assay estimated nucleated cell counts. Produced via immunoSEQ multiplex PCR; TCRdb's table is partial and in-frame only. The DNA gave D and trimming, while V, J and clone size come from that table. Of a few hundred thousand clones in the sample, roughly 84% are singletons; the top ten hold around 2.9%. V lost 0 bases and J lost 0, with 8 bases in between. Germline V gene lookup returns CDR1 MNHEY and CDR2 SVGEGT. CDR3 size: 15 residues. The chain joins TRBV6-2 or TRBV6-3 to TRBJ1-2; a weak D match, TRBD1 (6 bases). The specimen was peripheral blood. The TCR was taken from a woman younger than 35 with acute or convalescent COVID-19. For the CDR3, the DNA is TGTGCCAGCAGTTACTCGTCAGGGGCTAACTATGGCTACACCTTC. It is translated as CASSYSSGANYGYTF.